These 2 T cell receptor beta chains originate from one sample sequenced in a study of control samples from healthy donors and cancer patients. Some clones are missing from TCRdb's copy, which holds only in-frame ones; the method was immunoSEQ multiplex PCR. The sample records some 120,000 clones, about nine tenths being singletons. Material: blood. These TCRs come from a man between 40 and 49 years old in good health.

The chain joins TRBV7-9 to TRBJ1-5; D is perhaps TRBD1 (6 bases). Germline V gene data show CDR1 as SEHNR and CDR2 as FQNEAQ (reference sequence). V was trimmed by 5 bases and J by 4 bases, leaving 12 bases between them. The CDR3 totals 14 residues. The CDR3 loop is CASSINRENQPQHF. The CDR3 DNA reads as TGTGCCAGCAGCATAAACAGGGAGAATCAGCCCCAGCATTTT. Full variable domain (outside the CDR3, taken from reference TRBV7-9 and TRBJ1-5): DTGVSQNPRHKITKRGQNVTFRCDPISEHNRLYWYRQTLGQGPEFLTYFQNEAQLEKSRLLSDRFSAERPKGSFSTLEIQRTEQGDSAMYLCASSINRENQPQHFGDGTRLSIL.

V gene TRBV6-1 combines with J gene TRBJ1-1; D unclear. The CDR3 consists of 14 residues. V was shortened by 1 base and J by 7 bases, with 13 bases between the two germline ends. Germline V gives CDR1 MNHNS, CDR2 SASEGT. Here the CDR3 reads CASSEVSTRGEAFF. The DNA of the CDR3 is TGTGCCAGCAGTGAAGTGTCAACGCGGGGTGAAGCTTTCTTT.